This TCR beta chain was identified in a study of T cell responses to AZD1222 COVID-19 vaccine. The study, taken as a whole, reports: When two AZD1222 doses had been given, Spike-specific TCR breadth and depth rose. After the peak T cell response, and only then, were repertoires sampled. Donors were chiefly white British, with a greater number of females, and clonal diversity was perhaps underestimated.

CDR1 and CDR2 (germline): MNHEY, SVGAGI. The CDR3 sequence is 12 residues long. Deletions cut 6 bases from V and 5 bases from J, with 10 bases between. Data came from immunoSEQ multiplex PCR; TCRdb stores just in-frame clones and leaves some out. The sample shows 77,000 or so clones, about nine tenths of them seen only once. As concerns this clone: The antigen is not known.

The receptor was isolated from an adult who received the AZD1222 COVID-19 vaccine. Source: peripheral blood, taken 28 days after the second AZD1222 dose. The rearrangement joins TRBV6-5 to TRBJ2-5, with a weak D call TRBD1 (6 bases). This chain's CDR3 is CASRGTLETQYF. CDR3 nucleotides: TGTGCCAGCAGAGGGACATTGGAGACCCAGTACTTC.